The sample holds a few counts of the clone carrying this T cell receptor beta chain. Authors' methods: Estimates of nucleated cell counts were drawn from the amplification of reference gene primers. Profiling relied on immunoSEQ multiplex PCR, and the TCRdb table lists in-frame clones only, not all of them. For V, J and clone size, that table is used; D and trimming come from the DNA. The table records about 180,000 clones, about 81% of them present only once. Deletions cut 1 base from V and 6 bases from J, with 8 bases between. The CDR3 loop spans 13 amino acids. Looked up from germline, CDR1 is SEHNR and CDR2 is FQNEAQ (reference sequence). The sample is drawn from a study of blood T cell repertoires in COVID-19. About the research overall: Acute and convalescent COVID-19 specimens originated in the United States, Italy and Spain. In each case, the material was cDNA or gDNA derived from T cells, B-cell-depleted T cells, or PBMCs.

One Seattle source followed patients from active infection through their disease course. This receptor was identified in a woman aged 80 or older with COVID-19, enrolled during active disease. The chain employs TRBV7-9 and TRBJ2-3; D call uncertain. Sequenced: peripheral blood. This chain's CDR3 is CASSLVSMDTQYF. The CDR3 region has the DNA TGTGCCAGCAGCTTAGTAAGCATGGATACGCAGTATTTT.